These T cell receptor beta chains were read from a single sample in a study of T cell repertoires in cytomegalovirus infection. TCRdb fed the reads into MiXCR, producing one record per CDR3 protein. The sample holds under 350,000 distinct CDR3 sequences, over 7.5% seen once. Source material: PBMCs. The receptor source for this set is a human donor in good health (CMV status not recorded). Some clones in this sample may be carry-over from other donors' samples. Each CDR3 is given with its conserved first and last residue. D genes are given only for firm matches. Where a row states a size, it is once, few, many or the class of an expanded clone; other rows omit it.

j_call: TRBJ1-6
v_call: TRBV7-2
d_call: TRBD1
clone_size: many
cdr3_aa: CASSRDRERSPLHF
cdr3_nt: TGTGCCAGCAGCCGGGACAGGGAAAGGTCACCCCTCCACTTT

j_call: TRBJ2-5
v_call: TRBV6-2/TRBV6-3
d_call: NA
clone_size: NA
cdr3_aa: CASSAPRRGQETQYF
cdr3_nt: TGTGCCAGCAGTGCCCCCAGGAGGGGGCAGGAGACCCAGTACTTC

j_call: TRBJ1-1
v_call: TRBV5-1
d_call: NA
clone_size: NA
cdr3_aa: CASSLTDHTEAFF
cdr3_nt: TGCGCCAGCAGCTTAACAGACCACACTGAAGCTTTCTTT

j_call: TRBJ1-2
v_call: TRBV2
d_call: NA
clone_size: NA
cdr3_aa: CASRVRGVEGIRGYTF
cdr3_nt: TGTGCCAGCCGAGTTCGGGGGGTCGAGGGCATAAGAGGCTACACCTTC

j_call: TRBJ1-1
v_call: TRBV4-3
d_call: NA
clone_size: few
cdr3_aa: CASSQQGKMNTEAFF
cdr3_nt: TGCGCCAGCAGCCAACAGGGGAAAATGAACACTGAAGCTTTCTTT

j_call: TRBJ1-1
v_call: TRBV25-1
d_call: NA
clone_size: NA
cdr3_aa: CASSEGSYEAFF
cdr3_nt: TGTGCCAGCAGTGAAGGGAGTTATGAAGCTTTCTTT

j_call: TRBJ2-1
v_call: TRBV7-8
d_call: TRBD2
clone_size: many
cdr3_aa: CASSLASELAGGNEQFF
cdr3_nt: TGTGCCAGCAGCTTAGCGTCGGAACTAGCGGGGGGCAATGAGCAGTTCTTC

j_call: TRBJ2-7
v_call: TRBV20-1
d_call: NA
clone_size: NA
cdr3_aa: CSARARSSYEQYF
cdr3_nt: TGCAGTGCTAGAGCCAGGTCCTCCTACGAGCAGTACTTC

j_call: TRBJ2-1
v_call: TRBV30
d_call: TRBD1
clone_size: NA
cdr3_aa: CAWSVTGGSEQFF
cdr3_nt: TGTGCCTGGAGTGTTACAGGGGGATCTGAGCAGTTCTTC

j_call: TRBJ1-1
v_call: TRBV5-4
d_call: NA
clone_size: NA
cdr3_aa: CASSYDPNTEAFF
cdr3_nt: TGTGCCAGCAGCTACGATCCTAACACTGAAGCTTTCTTT

j_call: TRBJ2-3
v_call: TRBV19
d_call: NA
clone_size: NA
cdr3_aa: CASSPSWAASTDTQYF
cdr3_nt: TGTGCCAGTAGTCCCTCCTGGGCCGCTAGCACAGATACGCAGTATTTT

j_call: TRBJ1-5
v_call: TRBV27
d_call: NA
clone_size: few
cdr3_aa: CASSLDRSQRGNQPQHF
cdr3_nt: TGTGCCAGCAGTTTAGACAGATCCCAGAGGGGCAATCAGCCCCAGCATTTT

j_call: TRBJ2-7
v_call: TRBV28
d_call: NA
clone_size: many
cdr3_aa: CASSQPQGLFYEQYF
cdr3_nt: TGTGCCAGCAGCCAACCCCAGGGGTTATTCTACGAGCAGTACTTC

j_call: TRBJ1-5
v_call: TRBV12-3/TRBV12-4
d_call: NA
clone_size: NA
cdr3_aa: CASSGTRSLLGDQPQHF
cdr3_nt: TGTGCCAGCAGTGGGACAAGGAGTCTTTTGGGCGATCAGCCCCAGCATTTT

j_call: TRBJ1-1
v_call: TRBV4-1
d_call: NA
clone_size: many
cdr3_aa: CASSQYDTGEIEAFF
cdr3_nt: TGCGCCAGCAGCCAATACGATACCGGGGAAATTGAAGCTTTCTTT

j_call: TRBJ2-6
v_call: TRBV9
d_call: NA
clone_size: NA
cdr3_aa: CASSDPWVGAGSGANVLTF
cdr3_nt: TGTGCCAGCAGCGACCCCTGGGTAGGGGCGGGATCTGGGGCCAACGTCCTGACTTTC

j_call: TRBJ1-5
v_call: TRBV30
d_call: NA
clone_size: few
cdr3_aa: CAWAQGSNQPQHF
cdr3_nt: TGTGCCTGGGCACAGGGTAGCAATCAGCCCCAGCATTTT

j_call: TRBJ1-5
v_call: TRBV6-1
d_call: TRBD1
clone_size: NA
cdr3_aa: CASLPGKGQADQPQHF
cdr3_nt: TGTGCCAGCCTGCCGGGAAAGGGACAGGCGGATCAGCCCCAGCATTTT

j_call: TRBJ2-2
v_call: TRBV6-2/TRBV6-3
d_call: NA
clone_size: many
cdr3_aa: CASSSGVYRETGELFF
cdr3_nt: TGTGCCAGCAGTTCCGGGGTCTACAGGGAAACCGGGGAGCTGTTTTTT

j_call: TRBJ1-6
v_call: TRBV7-9
d_call: NA
clone_size: NA
cdr3_aa: CASRHRDGSSYNSPLHF
cdr3_nt: TGTGCCAGCAGACACCGGGACGGGAGCTCCTATAATTCACCCCTCCACTTT

j_call: TRBJ2-3
v_call: TRBV7-2
d_call: NA
clone_size: many
cdr3_aa: CASSLMRARTDTQYF
cdr3_nt: TGTGCCAGCAGCTTAATGAGGGCGAGAACAGATACGCAGTATTTT

j_call: TRBJ2-3
v_call: TRBV2
d_call: TRBD2
clone_size: NA
cdr3_aa: CASSGVTGGPGDTQYF
cdr3_nt: TGTGCCAGCAGTGGGGTGACGGGAGGGCCGGGAGATACGCAGTATTTT

j_call: TRBJ2-2
v_call: TRBV11-2
d_call: NA
clone_size: NA
cdr3_aa: CASSLVGRGDGELFF
cdr3_nt: TGTGCCAGCAGCTTAGTCGGGCGGGGCGACGGGGAGCTGTTTTTT

j_call: TRBJ2-7
v_call: TRBV28
d_call: NA
clone_size: few
cdr3_aa: CASRDNPAYEQYF
cdr3_nt: TGTGCCAGCAGAGACAATCCAGCCTACGAGCAGTACTTC

j_call: TRBJ2-5
v_call: TRBV12-3/TRBV12-4
d_call: TRBD1
clone_size: NA
cdr3_aa: CASSPSDRGGTQYF
cdr3_nt: TGTGCCAGCAGTCCATCGGACAGGGGGGGGACCCAGTACTTC

j_call: TRBJ2-5
v_call: TRBV19
d_call: TRBD1
clone_size: NA
cdr3_aa: CASSAPKGQGGEETQYF
cdr3_nt: TGTGCCAGTAGTGCCCCCAAAGGACAGGGCGGCGAAGAGACCCAGTACTTC

j_call: TRBJ1-5
v_call: TRBV7-6
d_call: NA
clone_size: NA
cdr3_aa: CASSLDRAQPQHF
cdr3_nt: TGTGCCAGCAGCTTAGACAGGGCGCAGCCCCAGCATTTT

j_call: TRBJ1-5
v_call: TRBV12-3/TRBV12-4
d_call: NA
clone_size: NA
cdr3_aa: CASRTTTRSNQPQHF
cdr3_nt: TGTGCCAGCAGGACTACTACGAGAAGCAATCAGCCCCAGCATTTT

j_call: TRBJ1-5
v_call: TRBV6-2/TRBV6-3
d_call: NA
clone_size: many
cdr3_aa: CASSYRVGYSNQPQHF
cdr3_nt: TGTGCCAGCAGTTACCGCGTCGGCTATAGCAATCAGCCCCAGCATTTT

j_call: TRBJ2-3
v_call: TRBV12-3/TRBV12-4
d_call: TRBD2
clone_size: NA
cdr3_aa: CASSLARSGTSGSFRTDTQYF
cdr3_nt: TGTGCCAGCAGTTTAGCGCGCTCTGGTACTAGCGGGAGCTTTAGGACAGATACGCAGTATTTT

j_call: TRBJ2-2
v_call: TRBV6-2/TRBV6-3
d_call: NA
clone_size: few
cdr3_aa: CATSRTANTGELFF
cdr3_nt: TGTGCCACGTCCAGGACAGCGAACACCGGGGAGCTGTTTTTT

j_call: TRBJ2-3
v_call: TRBV5-1
d_call: NA
clone_size: once
cdr3_aa: CASSPNSDTQYF
cdr3_nt: TGCGCCAGCAGCCCTAACTCAGATACGCAGTATTTT

j_call: TRBJ2-5
v_call: TRBV15
d_call: NA
clone_size: NA
cdr3_aa: CATSRPDRQTQYF
cdr3_nt: TGTGCCACCAGCAGACCAGACAGACAGACCCAGTACTTC

j_call: TRBJ2-2
v_call: TRBV6-5
d_call: NA
clone_size: many
cdr3_aa: CASSYRGFTGELFF
cdr3_nt: TGTGCCAGCAGTTACAGGGGCTTCACCGGGGAGCTGTTTTTT

j_call: TRBJ2-1
v_call: TRBV20-1
d_call: TRBD2
clone_size: few
cdr3_aa: CSARTPTGTSGSREQFF
cdr3_nt: TGCAGTGCTAGAACGCCTACAGGGACTAGCGGGAGTCGAGAGCAGTTCTTC

j_call: TRBJ1-1
v_call: TRBV10-3
d_call: TRBD1
clone_size: NA
cdr3_aa: CAISFRGRETEAFF
cdr3_nt: TGTGCCATCAGTTTCAGGGGGCGCGAGACTGAAGCTTTCTTT